This T cell receptor beta chain was obtained from a study of shared clonotypes between healthy human individuals. TCRdb's table, derived via immunoSEQ multiplex PCR, lists solely in-frame clones and lacks some. The table lists roughly 1 million clones, 65% to 80% of them singletons, with 1.4% in the top ten. The CDR3 is 18 amino acids. After removal of 4 bases from V and 0 bases from J, the junction contained 7 bases not matched to a gene. Germline-derived CDR1 and CDR2 are SEHNR and FQNEAQ (reference sequence). The sequencing sample was made of memory CD4+ T cells sorted from blood. As to subset: CD45RA-negative fraction. This receptor was obtained from a man aged 18 to 30 in good health. V gene TRBV7-9 combines with J gene TRBJ2-3; 13 bases line up with TRBD2. CDR3: CASSYGLAGVHSTDTQYF. The CDR3 DNA reads as TGTGCCAGCAGCTACGGACTAGCGGGGGTACATAGCACAGATACGCAGTATTTT. Full variable domain (outside the CDR3, taken from reference TRBV7-9 and TRBJ2-3): DTGVSQNPRHKITKRGQNVTFRCDPISEHNRLYWYRQTLGQGPEFLTYFQNEAQLEKSRLLSDRFSAERPKGSFSTLEIQRTEQGDSAMYLCASSYGLAGVHSTDTQYFGPGTRLTVL.